The clone carrying this T cell receptor (beta chain) was recorded many times. Its antigen is currently unknown. CDR1 is MGHRA, CDR2 YSYEKL, per germline. The V segment lost 1 base and the J segment 2 bases; nucleotides outside the gene matches: 2. CDR3 length: 16 residues. The data were taken from a study of CD8+CD57+ T cells in acquired aplastic anemia. About the study: Sorted CD4+ and CD8+ cells gave an average of about 3 ug of DNA. On average, healthy donors gave around 9.8 million reads for CD4+ cells.

Genomic DNA served as template for TCR beta VDJ and CDR3 profiling. TCRdb analysed the reads with MiXCR anew, one entry per CDR3 protein. The table records about 190,000 distinct CDR3 sequences, around 59% of them present only once. Study-level results: Patients and controls shared some 29 CD8+ CDR3 sequences, which appeared highly expressed in patients and within their immunodominant clones. No significant difference in CD8+ Simpson's diversity was found between patients and controls.

Material for sequencing was sorted CD4+, CD8+, or CD8+CD57+ T cells (not recorded which) from PBMCs. The receptor was isolated from a human donor in good health, serving as a control. The chain recombines TRBV4-1 with TRBJ1-3, with 10 bases fitting TRBD1. The CDR3 loop reads CASSQGTGGPGNTIYF. The CDR3 DNA follows: TGCGCCAGCAGCCAAGGGACAGGGGGACCTGGAAACACCATATATTTT.